A single sample is the source of the 16 T cell receptor beta chains below, sequenced in a study of cytomegalovirus exposure and HLA in healthy donors. Vbeta (60) and Jbeta (13) primers were used in the PCR. The assay was immunoSEQ multiplex PCR, and TCRdb's table has in-frame clones only and misses some. The repertoire holds more than 95,000 clones, with 80% as singletons. The specimen sequenced was PBMCs. The receptors come from a man in his thirties or forties in good health and CMV-seropositive.

The rearrangement links TRBV7-2 to TRBJ2-5; possible D gene TRBD1, 5 bases. Trimming stripped 4 bases from V and 5 bases from J, with 14 bases between. Germline V gene sequence: CDR1 SGHTA, CDR2 FQGNSA. This CDR3 is built from 14 residues. CDR3 sequence: CASSSPFKGETQYF. In DNA, the CDR3 is TGTGCCAGCAGCTCCCCCTTTAAGGGGGAGACCCAGTACTTC.

The chain has TRBV30 and TRBJ2-2, with TRBD1 matching over 9 bases. The trim removed 0 bases at V and 3 bases at J, leaving 11 bases unmatched. Germline lookup yields CDR1 GTSNPN and CDR2 SVGIG (reference sequence). There are 18 residues in the CDR3. In nucleotides, the CDR3 is TGTGCCTGGAGTGTACTATCTTGGGGACAGGGATACACCGGGGAGCTGTTTTTT. This gives the protein CAWSVLSWGQGYTGELFF.

This chain joins TRBV7-9 and TRBJ1-3; unclear D gene. Germline lookup yields CDR1 SEHNR and CDR2 FQNEAQ (reference sequence). The CDR3 runs to 13 residues. V was clipped by 2 bases and J by 3 bases, with 5 bases between them. As DNA, the CDR3 is TGTGCCAGCAGCTTACTCGTTGGAAACACCATATATTTT. Amino acid sequence: CASSLLVGNTIYF.

This clone was detected only once. DNA for the CDR3: TGTGCCAGCAGTGGGTACAGGGAGCAGCCCCAGCATTTT. Protein product: CASSGYREQPQHF. The chain is built from TRBV6-1 and TRBJ1-5, with D possibly being TRBD1 (6 bases). The CDR3 runs 13 residues. CDR1 is MNHNS, CDR2 SASEGT, per germline. Trimming took off 4 bases at V and 7 bases at J, with 11 bases between the two ends.

The rearrangement uses TRBV7-8 and TRBJ1-6, with 7 bases identical to TRBD1. With V trimmed by 0 bases and J by 4 bases, 15 bases remained unmatched. Germline V CDR1 and CDR2: SGHVS, FQNEAQ. The CDR3 runs 20 residues. The CDR3 region is CASSLAILPRTGDYNSPLHF. The CDR3 coding sequence is TGTGCCAGCAGCTTAGCGATACTTCCGCGGACAGGAGATTATAATTCACCCCTCCACTTT.

This chain links TRBV9 with TRBJ1-1; the D gene is possibly TRBD1 (6 bases). CDR3 length: 13 amino acids. Between the trimmed V and J ends, which lost 4 bases and 4 bases, there was a span of 11 bases. Germline lookup yields CDR1 SGDLS and CDR2 YYNGEE. CDR3 coding DNA: TGTGCCAGCAGCTCTCGACAGGCCACTGAAGCTTTCTTT. Translation: CASSSRQATEAFF.

The CDR3, as DNA: TGTGCCAGTAGTATCTCCACCGGGACAGGTTACAATGAGCAGTTCTTC. Its protein product is CASSISTGTGYNEQFF. The rearrangement uses TRBV19 and TRBJ2-1; 8 bases align to TRBD1. Unmatched junction bases numbered 8, after V lost 3 bases and J lost 4 bases. The CDR3 extends over 16 amino acids. Germline V CDR1 and CDR2: LNHDA, SQIVND (reference sequence).

The chain links TRBV29-1 to TRBJ2-3; no reliable D call. Looked up from germline, CDR1 is SQVTM and CDR2 is ANQGSEA. This CDR3 is 12 amino acids long. CDR3 in amino acids: CRRQSIADTQYF. CDR3 nucleotide sequence: TGCAGGAGGCAGTCCATCGCCGATACGCAGTATTTT.

This chain connects TRBV6-1 to TRBJ1-2, with 7 bases matching TRBD1. Trimming cost V 2 bases and J 2 bases; bases outside gene matches: 8. Germline-derived CDR1 and CDR2 are MNHNS and SASEGT. CDR3 length: 16 amino acids. Here the CDR3 reads CASSEKRGLSNYGYTF. CDR3 DNA sequence: TGTGCCAGCAGTGAAAAAAGGGGGCTTTCCAACTATGGCTACACCTTC.

In its sample, this clone was seen a few times. One end of the junction is discordant with germline, which a read error may explain. This chain joins TRBV5-1 and TRBJ2-1; 10 bases are shared with TRBD1. The CDR3 has 14 amino acids. Germline CDR1 reads SGHRS; CDR2 reads YFSETQ. The CDR3 here is CASSLEGQGFNRVF. For the CDR3, the DNA is TGCGCCAGCAGCTTGGAGGGACAGGGGTTTAATAGGGTCTTC.

CDR3 region: CASSEGAENSPLHF. CDR3 bases: TGCGCCAGCAGCGAGGGCGCAGAAAATTCACCCCTCCACTTT. This rearrangement joins TRBV5-1 to TRBJ1-6; D is unresolved. Germline V lookup: CDR1 SGHRS, CDR2 YFSETQ. This CDR3 contains 14 residues. The V end was cut by 4 bases, the J end by 7 bases, with 12 bases between.

The genes are TRBV23-1 and TRBJ1-3; 8 nucleotides agree with TRBD1. TRBV23-1 is labeled an ORF, and its function is uncertain. V trimming: 4 bases; J trimming: 0 bases; junction bases outside the gene matches: 17. The CDR3 runs 20 residues. The chain's CDR3 is CASSRLSTGVESSSGNTIYF. DNA of the CDR3: TGCGCCAGCAGTCGCCTTTCGACAGGGGTCGAATCAAGCTCTGGAAACACCATATATTTT.

The rearrangement links TRBV5-1 to TRBJ2-5; 8 nucleotides agree with TRBD2. Germline V gene sequence: CDR1 SGHRS, CDR2 YFSETQ. V gave up 4 bases and J gave up 5 bases; unmatched junction bases: 7. CDR3 size: 14 residues. DNA of the CDR3: TGCGCCAGCAGCCCGGGGGGGCCGTCGGAGACCCAGTACTTC. Encoded protein: CASSPGGPSETQYF. Combining the CDR3 with reference TRBV5-1 and TRBJ2-5 gives the whole variable domain KAGVTQTPRYLIKTRGQQVTLSCSPISGHRSVSWYQQTPGQGLQFLFEYFSETQRNKGNFPGRFSGRQFSNSRSEMNVSTLELGDSALYLCASSPGGPSETQYFGPGTRLLVL.

The chain links TRBV10-3 to TRBJ1-2; D remains ambiguous. The germline V and J ends were trimmed by 2 bases and 8 bases, with 18 bases remaining between them. Germline CDR1 reads ENHRY; CDR2 reads SYGVKD. The CDR3 contains 15 residues. The CDR3, as DNA: TGTGCCATCAGTGAGGAGGCAGGCCGAACGGGGGGCTACACCTTC. It codes for CAISEEAGRTGGYTF.

The J gene is TRBJ2-7, the V gene TRBV11-2; TRBD2 might be the D (6 bases). V gave up 6 bases and J gave up 6 bases, with 21 bases separating them. This CDR3 region has 15 residues. In germline, CDR1 is SGHAT, CDR2 FQNNGV. The CDR3 sequence: CASRKPGLRLGEQYF. CDR3 in DNA: TGTGCCAGCAGAAAACCGGGACTGAGGCTGGGCGAGCAGTACTTC.

The V call is TRBV5-1, the J call TRBJ1-6; D is unresolved. The germline V gene has CDR1 SGHRS and CDR2 YFSETQ. The CDR3 length is 17 residues. The V gene lost 0 bases and the J gene lost 0 bases, with 10 bases spanning the gap. The CDR3 nucleotides read TGCGCCAGCAGCTTGGAAGTCCGGAGCTCCTATAATTCACCCCTCCACTTT. This codes for CASSLEVRSSYNSPLHF.